One sample yielded the 32 T cell receptor beta chains listed below, sequenced in a study of regulatory T cells in long-lasting Graves disease. Time point described: newly diagnosed GD, antithyroid drugs for less than 3 months. The TCR library used RNA extracted from PBMCs. Both iRepertoire HTBI primers and Arm-PCR of CDR3 regions were used to build the TCR beta libraries. In TCRdb, the multiplex PCR reads were re-called with MiXCR into one record per CDR3 protein. The sample yields 500,000 or so distinct CDR3 sequences, 15% to 20% seen once. The same specimen was also included in a second study, on T cells in Graves' hyperthyroidism and ophthalmopathy.

This specimen consisted of peripheral blood mononuclear cells (PBMCs), obtained at new diagnosis, from a patient treated with antithyroid drugs. The receptors here all came from a woman aged 40-65 years with Graves disease.

Ten or more counts support this clonotype. This chain links TRBV18 with TRBJ2-1, with D possibly being TRBD2 (6 bases). This CDR3 contains 12 residues. The germline gives CDR1 KGHSH, CDR2 LQKENI. V lost 4 bases, J lost 8 bases, and 9 bases lay in between. The CDR3 DNA follows: TGTGCCAGCTCACGACTAGGGTATGAGCAGTTCTTC. Translation: CASSRLGYEQFF.

This chain links TRBV20-1 with TRBJ2-7; TRBD1 agrees at 9 bases. V trimming: 4 bases; J trimming: 3 bases; junction bases outside the gene matches: 7. This CDR3 comprises 14 residues. Per the germline V gene, CDR1 is DFQATT and CDR2 is SNEGSKA (reference sequence). CDR3 coding DNA: TGCAGTGCTAACCCGAAGGGACAGGGCTACGAGCAGTACTTC. Protein: CSANPKGQGYEQYF.

This clonotype was seen only a few times. CDR3 sequence (DNA): TGTGCCAGCAGTTACGAGGAACCGGGACTAGCGGGGGGTCGAGAGACCCAGTACTTC. The encoded protein is CASSYEEPGLAGGRETQYF. The chain recombines TRBV6-5 with TRBJ2-5; 15 bases fit TRBD2. With V trimmed by 2 bases and J by 4 bases, 11 bases remained unmatched. Germline-derived CDR1 and CDR2 are MNHEY and SVGAGI. This CDR3 is built from 19 residues.

There are many counts of this clonotype. This chain joins TRBV6-1 and TRBJ2-7; possibly TRBD2 for D (5 bases). Germline V gene data show CDR1 as MNHNS and CDR2 as SASEGT. Trimming removed 7 bases from V and 0 bases from J, with 13 bases in between. This CDR3 has 14 residues. CDR3 loop: CASIAGDSSYEQYF. CDR3 nucleotides: TGTGCCAGCATCGCGGGCGATTCCTCCTACGAGCAGTACTTC.

The J gene is TRBJ1-2, the V gene TRBV20-1; 11 nucleotides align to TRBD1. The junction had 0 bases not matched to a gene; V was cut back by 3 bases and J by 0 bases. The CDR3 is 14 amino acids. The germline V gene encodes CDR1 DFQATT and CDR2 SNEGSKA (reference sequence). Here the CDR3 DNA reads TGCAGTGCTAGGGGACAGGGGGCTAACTATGGCTACACCTTC. Its translation: CSARGQGANYGYTF.

This clonotype was recorded many times. The V call is TRBV7-3, the J call TRBJ1-1; D is unresolved. This CDR3 is built from 15 residues. CDR1 SGHTA and CDR2 FQGTGA come from the germline V gene. The ends were cut back, 5 bases at V and 4 bases at J, with 17 bases in the middle. The CDR3 bases are TGTGCCAGCAGCGAGCGTCGCCTGGGTGTCACTGAAGCTTTCTTT. Protein product: CASSERRLGVTEAFF.

This clonotype was picked up many times. The chain is built from TRBV6-1 and TRBJ1-1, with D perhaps TRBD1 (5 bases). Trimming left V 6 bases short and J 0 bases short, with 11 bases between. CDR1 is MNHNS, CDR2 SASEGT, per germline. The CDR3 length is 14 residues. The CDR3 protein is CASSGRGMNTEAFF. The CDR3 DNA sequence: TGTGCCAGCAGCGGGAGGGGTATGAACACTGAAGCTTTCTTT.

V gene TRBV6-2 or TRBV6-3 combines with J gene TRBJ2-2, with D perhaps matching TRBD1 or TRBD2 (5 bases each). CDR3 length: 17 amino acids. V was clipped by 0 bases and J by 5 bases, with 16 bases between them. Germline V lookup: CDR1 MNHEY, CDR2 SVGEGT. CDR3 sequence reads: CASSYSLPGPTTGELFF. As DNA, the CDR3 is TGTGCCAGCAGTTACTCCCTGCCGGGACCCACTACCGGGGAGCTGTTTTTT.

This clonotype has a count of ten or more. The genes are TRBV11-2 and TRBJ1-6, with D perhaps matching TRBD1 (6 bases). The CDR3 is 15 amino acids. Germline loops: CDR1 SGHAT, CDR2 FQNNGV. Deletions cut 1 base from V and 9 bases from J, with 13 bases between. CDR3 amino acids: CASSLAPGEGSPLHF. The CDR3 bases are TGTGCCAGCAGCTTAGCCCCAGGGGAGGGTTCACCCCTCCACTTT.

The rearrangement links TRBV5-1 to TRBJ1-6, with 7 bases aligning to TRBD1. V lost 0 bases and J lost 6; bases outside the gene matches: 6. The CDR3 consists of 16 residues. Germline-derived CDR1 and CDR2 are SGHRS and YFSETQ. The CDR3 DNA reads TGCGCCAGCAGCTTGGGAGAAGCAGGGGGTAATTCACCCCTCCACTTT. The encoded protein is CASSLGEAGGNSPLHF.

Only a few counts were recorded for this clonotype. This chain uses TRBV12-3 or TRBV12-4 with TRBJ1-3, with D maybe TRBD1 (6 bases). Trimming took off 9 bases at V and 0 bases at J, with 12 bases between the two ends. The CDR3 has 14 residues. DNA of the CDR3: TGTGCCAGGATGGACAGCCACTCTGGAAACACCATATATTTT. Protein: CARMDSHSGNTIYF.

The rearrangement joins TRBV12-3 or TRBV12-4 to TRBJ1-2; D is possibly TRBD1 (6 bases). This CDR3 has 16 residues. V was clipped by 3 bases and J by 4 bases, with 18 bases between them. In DNA, the CDR3 is TGTGCCAGCAGTTTGGGGCTAGCGGGGGCGCGCTATGGCTACACCTTC. Residues: CASSLGLAGARYGYTF.

This clonotype was seen at least ten times. The chain carries TRBV2 and TRBJ2-1; 8 bases are a match to TRBD1. This CDR3 region has 12 residues. The V gene's germline CDR1 is SNHLY and CDR2 FYNNEI. V gave up 8 bases and J gave up 6 bases; unmatched junction bases: 3. The CDR3 bases are TGTGCCAGCGGACAGGGCGGCAATGAGCAGTTCTTC. As protein: CASGQGGNEQFF.

The sample holds a few counts of this clonotype. This rearrangement joins TRBV12-3 or TRBV12-4 to TRBJ2-2; D tentatively fits TRBD1 or TRBD2 (5 bases each). There are 12 residues in the CDR3. V dropped 6 bases and J dropped 5 bases, with 7 bases sitting between them. This CDR3 reads CASRGETGELFF. For the CDR3, the DNA is TGTGCCAGCAGGGGGGAAACCGGGGAGCTGTTTTTT.

This clonotype has at least ten counts. The rearrangement links TRBV11-2 to TRBJ2-5; D is perhaps TRBD1 (6 bases). The CDR3 totals 16 residues. Trimming removed 6 bases at V and 3 bases at J, with 20 bases between. Germline V gene data show CDR1 as SGHAT and CDR2 as FQNNGV. CDR3 protein: CASRSWTTGTKETQYF. In DNA, the CDR3 is TGTGCCAGCAGAAGTTGGACGACCGGGACAAAAGAGACCCAGTACTTC.

This clonotype has a handful of counts. In DNA, the CDR3 is TGTGCCAGCAGTTATGGGGAGCTCTCTGGAAACACCATATATTTT. This translates into CASSYGELSGNTIYF. The chain links TRBV6-5 to TRBJ1-3; no reliable D call. Germline assignment: CDR1 MNHEY and CDR2 SVGAGI. V gave up 3 bases and J gave up 0 bases, with 9 bases separating them. The CDR3 contains 15 residues.

About this clonotype itself: A much larger clone sits a single nucleotide away, making a read error possible. The chain recombines TRBV7-9 with TRBJ1-5; weak D call: TRBD1 (6 bases). Germline V gene data show CDR1 as SEHNR and CDR2 as FQNEAQ (reference sequence). V lost 5 bases, J lost 6 bases, and 20 bases lay in between. This CDR3 is built from 16 residues. CDR3 region: CASSPSGRGAGQPQHF. The CDR3 coding sequence is TGTGCCAGCAGCCCATCTGGAAGGGGGGCTGGTCAGCCCCAGCATTTT.

Many counts were recorded for this clonotype. The rearrangement joins TRBV6-1 to TRBJ2-1; D is uncertain. The CDR3 consists of 16 residues. V was pared by 4 bases and J by 0 bases, with 13 bases between. Germline assignment: CDR1 MNHNS and CDR2 SASEGT. The CDR3 here is CASSVRHFSSYNEQFF. CDR3 bases: TGTGCCAGCAGTGTAAGGCACTTTAGCTCCTACAATGAGCAGTTCTTC.

This chain uses TRBV5-1 with TRBJ2-2; D call uncertain. The CDR3 consists of 15 residues. Germline V gives CDR1 SGHRS, CDR2 YFSETQ. V shed 0 bases and J shed 1 base, with 7 bases lying between them. CDR3 DNA: TGCGCCAGCAGCTTGGCCTGGAGGAACACCGGGGAGCTGTTTTTT. Translating it yields CASSLAWRNTGELFF.

At least ten counts were recorded for this clonotype. The rearrangement links TRBV6-1 to TRBJ1-5, with D tentatively TRBD1 (5 bases). This CDR3 is built from 14 residues. Germline V lookup: CDR1 MNHNS, CDR2 SASEGT. The V end lost 3 bases, the J end lost 4 bases, and 10 bases lay between the germline ends. This chain's CDR3 is CASSESTVNQPQHF. The CDR3, as DNA: TGTGCCAGCAGTGAGTCGACAGTTAATCAGCCCCAGCATTTT.

A remark on this clonotype: This may come from a read error, since a much larger clone is one base off. This chain connects TRBV20-1 to TRBJ2-1, with 10 nucleotides matching TRBD2. The J call may be incorrect, as the DNA end agrees better with TRBJ2-7. The CDR3 runs 15 residues. Germline V gene sequence: CDR1 DFQATT, CDR2 SNEGSKA (reference sequence). This CDR3 reads CSAYRTSGPYNEQYF. The DNA for the CDR3 is TGCAGTGCCTATCGGACTAGCGGTCCCTACAATGAGCAGTACTTC.

This clonotype has only a few counts. The chain has TRBV10-3 and TRBJ2-7; 11 bases line up with TRBD2. Germline lookup yields CDR1 ENHRY and CDR2 SYGVKD. The ends lost 8 bases at V and 3 bases at J; junction bases unmatched: 3. The CDR3 runs 13 residues. In DNA form, the CDR3 reads TGTGCCATCGGTGGGACTAGCGGCTACGAGCAGTACTTC. Its protein product is CAIGGTSGYEQYF.

This clonotype showed up many times. The chain couples TRBV2 to TRBJ1-1, with 7 bases identical to TRBD1. The CDR3 sequence is 15 residues long. Germline assignment: CDR1 SNHLY and CDR2 FYNNEI. V lost 6 bases to trimming and J lost 0 bases; unmatched junction nucleotides: 7. CDR3 coding DNA: TGTGCCAGCAGCAGGGACAGCGCGATGAACACTGAAGCTTTCTTT. Translating it yields CASSRDSAMNTEAFF.

Only a few counts were recorded for this clonotype. The rearrangement uses TRBV12-3 or TRBV12-4 and TRBJ2-4, with 11 bases matching TRBD1. The CDR3 length is 15 residues. V trimming: 5 bases; J trimming: 6 bases; junction bases outside the gene matches: 6. The CDR3 bases are TGTGCCAGCAGTGCTCCGGGACAGGGGGTAAACATTCAGTACTTC. This gives the protein CASSAPGQGVNIQYF.

This clonotype was observed at least ten times. Mismatch with germline at one junction end may stem from a read error. The chain uses TRBV4-1 and TRBJ2-7, with 12 bases fitting TRBD2. In germline, CDR1 is MGHRA, CDR2 YSYEKL. The CDR3 loop spans 16 amino acids. The CDR3 reads CASSPGLAGSSYEQYF. The CDR3 nucleotides are TGTGCCAGCAGCCCAGGACTAGCGGGGAGCTCCTACGAGCAGTACTTC.

Notes on this clonotype: A much larger clone lies a single base off, so this may be a read error. V and J are TRBV6-9 and TRBJ2-7, with D maybe TRBD1 (6 bases). Germline CDR1 is MNHGY and CDR2 is SVAAGI. Trimming removed 3 bases from V and 6 bases from J, with 15 bases in between. The CDR3 totals 14 residues. The CDR3 region is CASSYSKDSCEQYF. The CDR3 nucleotides read TGTGCCAGCAGTTACTCGAAGGACAGCTGCGAGCAGTACTTC.

V usage is TRBV4-1 and J usage is TRBJ1-2; 8 nucleotides align to TRBD1. The V segment lost 0 bases and the J segment 4 bases; nucleotides outside the gene matches: 10. Germline V gene sequence: CDR1 MGHRA, CDR2 YSYEKL. The CDR3 spans 17 residues. Here the CDR3 DNA reads TGCGCCAGCAGCCAAGACCCACCCGGACAGGGAGGCTATGGCTACACCTTC. Protein sequence: CASSQDPPGQGGYGYTF.

This clonotype was seen a handful of times. The chain recombines TRBV3-1 with TRBJ2-1, with unresolved D. The CDR3 contains 14 residues. The germline V gene encodes CDR1 LGHDT and CDR2 YNNKEL (reference sequence). Between the trimmed V and J ends, which lost 2 bases and 4 bases, there was a span of 9 bases. CDR3 DNA: TGTGCCAGCAGCCAATCGGAAGGTTACAATGAGCAGTTCTTC. Its protein product is CASSQSEGYNEQFF.

This clonotype was detected many times. The rearrangement uses TRBV2 and TRBJ2-7, with 8 nucleotides matching TRBD2. The CDR3 has 14 residues. CDR1 and CDR2 from the germline V gene are SNHLY and FYNNEI. V gave up 6 bases and J gave up 3 bases; unmatched junction bases: 7. CDR3 sequence: CASRGWRGVYEQYF. The CDR3 DNA reads TGTGCCAGCAGAGGATGGCGGGGGGTCTACGAGCAGTACTTC.

This clonotype was seen only a few times. The rearrangement uses TRBV10-3 and TRBJ2-5; TRBD2 is a possible D gene (5 bases). The CDR3 extends over 11 amino acids. Deletions cut 10 bases from V and 4 bases from J, with 10 bases between. Germline V gene data show CDR1 as ENHRY and CDR2 as SYGVKD. The CDR3, as DNA: TGTGCCACGCGAGGGCCAGAGACCCAGTACTTC. Protein: CATRGPETQYF.

This clonotype occurred many times. The chain recombines TRBV27 with TRBJ1-1; 8 nucleotides align to TRBD1. Germline-derived CDR1 and CDR2 are MNHEY and SMNVEV (reference sequence). The V gene end was trimmed by 6 bases and the J gene end by 0 bases; junction bases not matched to a gene: 9. This CDR3 has 16 amino acids. CDR3 residues: CASSRRTGRVNTEAFF. The DNA for the CDR3 is TGTGCCAGCAGCCGCCGGACAGGGAGGGTGAACACTGAAGCTTTCTTT.

This clonotype was seen at least ten times. The chain recombines TRBV6-2 or TRBV6-3 with TRBJ1-5; TRBD1 matches at 7 bases. Per the germline V gene, CDR1 is MNHEY and CDR2 is SVGEGT. V shed 5 bases and J 4 bases; nucleotides not matched to a gene: 5. The CDR3 contains 14 residues. DNA of the CDR3: TGTGCCAGCAGTACCGGGACAGTTAATCAGCCCCAGCATTTT. It codes for CASSTGTVNQPQHF.